One sample yielded the 17 T cell receptor beta chains listed below, sequenced in a study of cytomegalovirus exposure and HLA in healthy donors. Libraries were prepared by immunoSEQ multiplex PCR; TCRdb keeps only in-frame clonotypes and omits some of them. The sample has some 120,000 clones, around nine tenths seen once. The sample taken for sequencing was PBMCs. Receptors were obtained from a woman aged 18-30 years in good health and CMV-seronegative.

The V call is TRBV19, the J call TRBJ1-5; no firm D call. The V gene lost 7 bases and the J gene lost 4 bases, with 23 bases spanning the gap. Germline CDR1 LNHDA, CDR2 SQIVND (reference sequence). The CDR3 consists of 17 residues. CDR3 amino acids: CASTPTMALIANQPQHF. Written as DNA, the CDR3 is TGTGCCAGTACCCCTACGATGGCCCTTATAGCAAATCAGCCCCAGCATTTT.

This sequence joins TRBV4-1 and TRBJ2-7; 15 bases map to TRBD2. Germline CDR1 MGHRA, CDR2 YSYEKL. The CDR3 consists of 18 residues. The trim removed 4 bases at V and 0 bases at J, leaving 7 bases unmatched. This chain's CDR3 is CASSPGLAGGPPSYEQYF. As DNA, the CDR3 is TGCGCCAGCAGCCCGGGACTAGCGGGAGGCCCCCCCTCCTACGAGCAGTACTTC.

The chain joins TRBV9 to TRBJ2-3, with D tentatively TRBD1 (5 bases). V lost 4 bases and J 0 bases, leaving 21 bases between the germline ends. Germline V CDR1 and CDR2: SGDLS, YYNGEE. The length of the CDR3 is 18 residues. In nucleotides, the CDR3 is TGTGCCAGCAGCCCTTCGACAGAAACCCGGGTGAGCACAGATACGCAGTATTTT. Amino acids: CASSPSTETRVSTDTQYF. Full variable domain (rest looked up from reference TRBV9 and TRBJ2-3): DSGVTQTPKHLITATGQRVTLRCSPRSGDLSVYWYQQSLDQGLQFLIQYYNGEERAKGNILERFSAQQFPDLHSELNLSSLELGDSALYFCASSPSTETRVSTDTQYFGPGTRLTVL.

This chain links TRBV5-1 with TRBJ1-2; D not resolved. The length of the CDR3 is 14 residues. Trimming stripped 0 bases from V and 4 bases from J, with 10 bases between. The germline CDR1 and CDR2 sequences are SGHRS and YFSETQ. The CDR3 reads CASSLEPEGYGYTF. DNA for the CDR3: TGCGCCAGCAGCTTGGAGCCAGAGGGCTATGGCTACACCTTC.

The chain couples TRBV5-1 to TRBJ2-1; D unresolved. Germline CDR1 and CDR2: SGHRS and YFSETQ. The length of the CDR3 is 15 residues. V lost 0 bases and J lost 2, with 9 bases in between. CDR3 protein: CASSLGDPAYNEQFF. DNA of the CDR3: TGCGCCAGCAGCTTGGGAGATCCCGCCTACAATGAGCAGTTCTTC.

This chain links TRBV6-6 with TRBJ1-2; D possibly corresponds to TRBD1 (5 bases). Trimming removed 2 bases at V and 1 base at J, with 11 bases between. This CDR3 contains 15 residues. CDR1 and CDR2 (germline): MNHNY, SVGAGI (reference sequence). Here the CDR3 DNA reads TGTGCCAGCAGTTACAGGGGAGGCGGTAACTATGGCTACACCTTC. It translates to CASSYRGGGNYGYTF.

The chain uses TRBV15 and TRBJ1-4; possibly TRBD1 for D (6 bases). The germline V gene encodes CDR1 LNHNV and CDR2 YYDKDF (reference sequence). Trimming left V 0 bases short and J 8 bases short, with 10 bases between. This CDR3 has 14 residues. In DNA form, the CDR3 reads TGTGCCACCAGCAGAGACAGGGGCAGCGAAAAACTGTTTTTT. Translated, it gives CATSRDRGSEKLFF.

The rearrangement uses TRBV18 and TRBJ2-3; TRBD2 matches 7 bases. The length of the CDR3 is 17 residues. Germline lookup yields CDR1 KGHSH and CDR2 LQKENI. V dropped 1 base and J dropped 1; count of bases not matched to a gene: 8. The CDR3 coding sequence is TGTGCCAGCTCACCACTCCGGGCGGGAGCGGGCACAGATACGCAGTATTTT. Its protein is CASSPLRAGAGTDTQYF.

This chain uses TRBV4-2 with TRBJ2-2; D is possibly TRBD1 (5 bases). The CDR3 is made up of 15 amino acids. The germline V gene encodes CDR1 LGHNA and CDR2 YNFKEQ. Trimming shortened V by 0 bases and J by 4 bases, and 9 bases separated the two germline ends. CDR3 DNA sequence: TGTGCCAGCAGCCAAGAAACAGGACGCACCGGGGAGCTGTTTTTT. Translating gives CASSQETGRTGELFF.

The chain has TRBV7-6 and TRBJ2-2, with 13 bases aligning to TRBD2. CDR3 length: 17 amino acids. With 5 bases clipped from V and 4 bases from J, the junction kept 7 bases outside the gene matches. The V gene's germline CDR1 is SGHVS and CDR2 FNYEAQ. CDR3 nucleotides: TGTGCCAGCAGCGCAGGGACTAGCGGGGAACTCACCGGGGAGCTGTTTTTT. Translating gives CASSAGTSGELTGELFF.

Comment on this clone: Distinct nucleotide sequences in the sample also encode this CDR3. The gene calls are TRBV11-3 and TRBJ2-7; the D is unclear. The V gene lost 2 bases and the J gene lost 4 bases, with 3 bases spanning the gap. Germline CDR1 is SGHNT and CDR2 is YENEEA. The CDR3 is made up of 11 amino acids. The CDR3 here is CASSLTYEQYF. As DNA, the CDR3 is TGTGCCAGCAGCTTAACATACGAGCAGTACTTC.

J is TRBJ1-1 and V is TRBV5-1; D remains unclear. CDR3 size: 14 residues. The V gene's germline CDR1 is SGHRS and CDR2 YFSETQ. Trimming removed 1 base at V and 5 bases at J, with 12 bases between. The CDR3 sequence: CASSLLGGYTEAFF. DNA for the CDR3: TGCGCCAGCAGCTTGTTGGGCGGGTATACTGAAGCTTTCTTT.

This chain links TRBV7-3 with TRBJ2-3, with 12 bases fitting TRBD2. The J segment lost 5 bases and the V segment lost 4 bases, leaving 13 bases of the junction unmatched. The CDR3 consists of 18 residues. Germline V gene sequence: CDR1 SGHTA, CDR2 FQGTGA. This CDR3 reads CASSSIGRLAGVIDTQYF. CDR3 DNA: TGTGCCAGCAGCTCAATCGGGAGACTAGCGGGAGTTATAGATACGCAGTATTTT.

The chain carries TRBV5-4 and TRBJ2-7, with TRBD2 identical over 8 bases. Germline V CDR1 and CDR2: SGHNT, YYREEE (reference sequence). The CDR3 loop spans 13 amino acids. After removal of 7 bases from V and 0 bases from J, the junction contained 3 bases not matched to a gene. DNA of the CDR3: TGTGCCAGCCAGAGCGGGAGCTCCTACGAGCAGTACTTC. It encodes CASQSGSSYEQYF.

The V call is TRBV4-1, the J call TRBJ2-7; 11 nucleotides agree with TRBD1. V was pared by 2 bases and J by 6 bases, with 3 bases of the junction left unmatched. Per germline, CDR1 MGHRA and CDR2 YSYEKL. The CDR3 runs 14 residues. This chain's CDR3 is CASSQPGQGGEQYF. CDR3 coding DNA: TGCGCCAGCAGCCAACCGGGACAGGGGGGCGAGCAGTACTTC.

This clone was observed a single time. This chain links TRBV4-1 with TRBJ2-2; D not resolved. This CDR3 is 16 amino acids long. Trimming shortened V by 0 bases and J by 4 bases, and 12 bases separated the two germline ends. Per germline, CDR1 MGHRA and CDR2 YSYEKL. The CDR3: CASSQDRSRATGELFF. CDR3 nucleotide sequence: TGCGCCAGCAGCCAAGATCGGTCTAGAGCCACCGGGGAGCTGTTTTTT.

The CDR3, as DNA: TGTGCCAGCAGCTTAGGAGTCTCTGGGGCCAACGTCCTGACTTTC. Encoded protein: CASSLGVSGANVLTF. The genes are TRBV7-8 and TRBJ2-6; no reliable D call. The germline gives CDR1 SGHVS, CDR2 FQNEAQ. The CDR3 spans 15 residues. Deletions cut 1 base from V and 0 bases from J, with 4 bases between. Full variable domain (remainder filled in from reference TRBV7-8 and TRBJ2-6): GAGVSQSPRYKVAKRGQDVALRCDPISGHVSLFWYQQALGQGPEFLTYFQNEAQLDKSGLPSDRFFAERPEGSVSTLKIQRTQQEDSAVYLCASSLGVSGANVLTFGAGSRLTVL.